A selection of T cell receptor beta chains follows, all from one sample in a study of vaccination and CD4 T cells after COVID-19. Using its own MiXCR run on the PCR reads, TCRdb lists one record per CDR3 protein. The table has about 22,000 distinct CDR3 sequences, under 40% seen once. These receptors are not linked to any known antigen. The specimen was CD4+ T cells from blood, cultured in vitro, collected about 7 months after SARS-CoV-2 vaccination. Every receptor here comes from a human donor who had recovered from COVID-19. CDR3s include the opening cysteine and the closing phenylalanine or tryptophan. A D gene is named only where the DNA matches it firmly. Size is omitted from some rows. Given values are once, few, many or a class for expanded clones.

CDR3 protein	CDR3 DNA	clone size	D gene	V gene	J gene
CASSKAHGPRSYEQYF	TGTGCCAGCAGCAAAGCCCACGGACCGCGTTCCTACGAGCAGTACTTC	NA	NA	TRBV21-1	TRBJ2-7
CASSLVGYNSPLHF	TGTGCCAGCAGCCTCGTAGGTTATAATTCACCCCTCCACTTT	few	NA	TRBV6-1	TRBJ1-6
CASSIYNQPQHF	TGTGCCAGCAGCATTTACAATCAGCCCCAGCATTTT	large	NA	TRBV7-2	TRBJ1-5
CASSQDGGVTEAFF	TGCGCCAGCAGCCAAGATGGGGGGGTCACTGAAGCTTTCTTT	NA	NA	TRBV4-3	TRBJ1-1
CSARPKGQAARWEQYF	TGCAGTGCTAGGCCCAAGGGACAGGCAGCACGGTGGGAGCAGTACTTC	few	TRBD1	TRBV20-1	TRBJ2-7
CASSFYRIPLAGGGYEQYF	TGTGCCAGCAGCTTCTACCGGATCCCTCTCGCGGGGGGGGGCTACGAGCAGTACTTC	NA	TRBD2	TRBV7-8	TRBJ2-7
CASTYRRQGNQPQHF	TGTGCCAGCACTTACCGGAGACAGGGCAATCAGCCCCAGCATTTT	NA	NA	TRBV6-5	TRBJ1-5
CASSLWTGSSEQYF	TGTGCCAGCAGCCTATGGACGGGATCCTCCGAGCAGTACTTC	few	NA	TRBV6-2/TRBV6-3	TRBJ2-7
CASSQRVTANTEAFF	TGCGCCAGCAGCCAGAGAGTGACGGCAAACACTGAAGCTTTCTTT	NA	NA	TRBV4-1	TRBJ1-1
CASSYTGHLNQPQHF	TGTGCCAGCAGTTACACGGGACATTTAAATCAGCCCCAGCATTTT	NA	NA	TRBV6-5	TRBJ1-5